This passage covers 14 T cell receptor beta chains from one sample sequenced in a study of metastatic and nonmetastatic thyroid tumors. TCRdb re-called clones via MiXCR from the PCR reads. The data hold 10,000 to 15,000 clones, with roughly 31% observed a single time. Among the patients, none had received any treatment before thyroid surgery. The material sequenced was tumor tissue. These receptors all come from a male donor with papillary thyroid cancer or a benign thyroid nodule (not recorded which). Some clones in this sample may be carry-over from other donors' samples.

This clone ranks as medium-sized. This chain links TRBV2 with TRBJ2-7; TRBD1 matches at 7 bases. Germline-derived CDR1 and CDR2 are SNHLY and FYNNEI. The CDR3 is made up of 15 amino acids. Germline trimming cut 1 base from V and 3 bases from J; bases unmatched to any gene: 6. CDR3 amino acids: CASSEVGQELYEQYF. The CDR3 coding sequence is TGTGCCAGCAGTGAAGTTGGACAGGAACTCTACGAGCAGTACTTC.

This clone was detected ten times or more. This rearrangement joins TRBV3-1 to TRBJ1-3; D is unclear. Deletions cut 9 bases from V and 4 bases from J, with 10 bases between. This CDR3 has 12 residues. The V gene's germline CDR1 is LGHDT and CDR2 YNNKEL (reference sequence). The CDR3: CASKTGGNTIYF. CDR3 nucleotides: TGTGCCAGTAAAACGGGCGGAAACACCATATATTTT.

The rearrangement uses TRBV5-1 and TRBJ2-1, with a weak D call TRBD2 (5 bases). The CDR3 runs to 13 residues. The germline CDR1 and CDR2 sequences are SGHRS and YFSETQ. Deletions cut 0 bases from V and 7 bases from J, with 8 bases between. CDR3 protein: CASSLGTSNEQFF. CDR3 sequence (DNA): TGCGCCAGCAGCTTGGGGACTTCTAATGAGCAGTTCTTC.

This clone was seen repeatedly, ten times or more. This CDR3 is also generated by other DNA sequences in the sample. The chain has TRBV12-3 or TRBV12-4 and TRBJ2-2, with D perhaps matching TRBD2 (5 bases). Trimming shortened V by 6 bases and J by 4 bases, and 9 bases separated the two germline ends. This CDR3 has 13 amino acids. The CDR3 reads CASRGDVTGELFF. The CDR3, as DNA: TGTGCCAGCAGGGGAGACGTCACCGGGGAGCTGTTTTTT.

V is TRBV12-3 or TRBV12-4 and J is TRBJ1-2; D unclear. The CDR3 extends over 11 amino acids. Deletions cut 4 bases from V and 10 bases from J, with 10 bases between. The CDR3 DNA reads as TGTGCCAGCAGTTCTCCCGTGGACTACACCTTC. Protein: CASSSPVDYTF.

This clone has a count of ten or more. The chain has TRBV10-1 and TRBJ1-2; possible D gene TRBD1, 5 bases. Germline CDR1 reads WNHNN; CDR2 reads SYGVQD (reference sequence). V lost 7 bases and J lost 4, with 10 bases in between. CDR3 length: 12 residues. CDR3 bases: TGCGCCAGCAAACAGGCTCCCTATGGCTACACCTTC. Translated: CASKQAPYGYTF.

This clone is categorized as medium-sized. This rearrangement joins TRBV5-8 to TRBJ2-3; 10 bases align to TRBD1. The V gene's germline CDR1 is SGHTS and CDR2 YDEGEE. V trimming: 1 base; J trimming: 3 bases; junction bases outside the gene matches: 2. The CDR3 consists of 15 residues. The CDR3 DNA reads TGTGCCAGCAGCTTGCTGGGACAGGGGACAGATACGCAGTATTTT. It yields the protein CASSLLGQGTDTQYF.

The CDR3 DNA is TGCAGTGCCACCGGGGACAGGACCTCTGGGGACGAGCAGTACTTC. This gives the protein CSATGDRTSGDEQYF. The chain has TRBV20-1 and TRBJ2-7; 8 nucleotides align to TRBD1. Germline V gene sequence: CDR1 DFQATT, CDR2 SNEGSKA (reference sequence). The V and J ends lost 6 bases and 5 bases, in that order; junction bases with no gene match: 15. The CDR3 sequence is 15 residues long.

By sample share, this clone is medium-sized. The CDR3 bases are TGTGCCAGCGCCGGGGGGGGCCAGAAATATGAGCAGTTCTTC. Translation: CASAGGGQKYEQFF. V gene TRBV6-1 combines with J gene TRBJ2-1, with 8 bases that match TRBD2. This CDR3 comprises 14 residues. The V gene's germline CDR1 is MNHNS and CDR2 SASEGT. V was clipped by 8 bases and J by 8 bases; unmatched bases: 11.

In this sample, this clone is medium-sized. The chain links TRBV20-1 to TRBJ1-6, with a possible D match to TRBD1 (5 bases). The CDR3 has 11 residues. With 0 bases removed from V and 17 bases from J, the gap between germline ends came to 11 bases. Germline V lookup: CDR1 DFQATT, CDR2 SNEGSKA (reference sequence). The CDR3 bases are TGCAGTGCTAGAGATAAGGGAGGGGTCCACTTT. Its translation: CSARDKGGVHF.

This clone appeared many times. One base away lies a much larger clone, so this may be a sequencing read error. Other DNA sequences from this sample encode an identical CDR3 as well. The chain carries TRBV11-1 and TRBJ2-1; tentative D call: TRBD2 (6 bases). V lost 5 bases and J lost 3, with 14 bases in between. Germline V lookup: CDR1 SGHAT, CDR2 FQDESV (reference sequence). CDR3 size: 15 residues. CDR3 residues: CASSLVPGDYNEQFF. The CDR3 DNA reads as TGTGCCAGCAGCCTAGTGCCGGGGGACTACAATGAGCAGTTCTTC.

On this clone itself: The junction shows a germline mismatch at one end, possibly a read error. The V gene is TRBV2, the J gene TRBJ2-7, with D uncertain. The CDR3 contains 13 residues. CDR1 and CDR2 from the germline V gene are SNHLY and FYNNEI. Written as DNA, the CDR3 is TGTGCCATTAAATTGAGCCAATCTGGAGAGCGGTACTTC. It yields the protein CAIKLSQSGERYF.

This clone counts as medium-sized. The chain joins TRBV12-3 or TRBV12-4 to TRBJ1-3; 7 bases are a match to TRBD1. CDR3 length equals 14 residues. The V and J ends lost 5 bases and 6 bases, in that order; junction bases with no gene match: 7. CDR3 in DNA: TGTGCCAGCAGTCCCAGACAGGGCCTAAACACCATATATTTT. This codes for CASSPRQGLNTIYF.

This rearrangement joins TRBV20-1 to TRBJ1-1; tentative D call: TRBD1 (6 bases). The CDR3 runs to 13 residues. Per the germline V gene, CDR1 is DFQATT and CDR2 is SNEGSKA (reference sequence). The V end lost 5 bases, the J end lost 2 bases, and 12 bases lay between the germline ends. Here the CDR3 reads CSAQGTGNTEAFF. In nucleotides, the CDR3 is TGCAGTGCTCAGGGGACGGGAAACACTGAAGCTTTCTTT.